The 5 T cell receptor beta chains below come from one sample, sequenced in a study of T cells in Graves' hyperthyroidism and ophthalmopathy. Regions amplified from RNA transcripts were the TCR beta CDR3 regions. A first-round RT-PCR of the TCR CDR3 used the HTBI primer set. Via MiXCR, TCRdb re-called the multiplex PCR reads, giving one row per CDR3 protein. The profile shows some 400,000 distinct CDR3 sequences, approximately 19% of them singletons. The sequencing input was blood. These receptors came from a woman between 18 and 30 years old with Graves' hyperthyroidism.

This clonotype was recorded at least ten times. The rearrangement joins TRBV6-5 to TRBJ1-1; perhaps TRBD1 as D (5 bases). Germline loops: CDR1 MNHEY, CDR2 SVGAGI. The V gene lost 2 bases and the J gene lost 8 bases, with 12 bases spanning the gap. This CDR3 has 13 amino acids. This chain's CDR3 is CASSYGSGMEAFF. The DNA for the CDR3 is TGTGCCAGCAGTTACGGTTCAGGGATGGAAGCTTTCTTT.

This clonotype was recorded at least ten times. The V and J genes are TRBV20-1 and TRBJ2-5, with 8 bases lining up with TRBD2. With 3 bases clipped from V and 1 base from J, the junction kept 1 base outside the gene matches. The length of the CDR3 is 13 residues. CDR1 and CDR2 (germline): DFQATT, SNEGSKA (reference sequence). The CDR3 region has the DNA TGCAGTGCTAGGCTAGCGGGCCAAGAGACCCAGTACTTC. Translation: CSARLAGQETQYF.

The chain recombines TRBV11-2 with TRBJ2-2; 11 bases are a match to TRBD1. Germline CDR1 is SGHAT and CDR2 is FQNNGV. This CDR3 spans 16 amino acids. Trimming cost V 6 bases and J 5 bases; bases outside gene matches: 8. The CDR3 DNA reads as TGTGCCAGCAGTCCCCGTGGGACAGGGGGGACCGGGGAGCTGTTTTTT. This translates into CASSPRGTGGTGELFF.

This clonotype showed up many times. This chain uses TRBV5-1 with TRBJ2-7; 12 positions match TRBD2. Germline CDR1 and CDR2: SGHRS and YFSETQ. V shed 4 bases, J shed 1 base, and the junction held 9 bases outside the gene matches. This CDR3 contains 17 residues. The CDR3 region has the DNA TGCGCCAGCAGCCGACTAGCGGGGGCTGCTGAATCCTACGAGCAGTACTTC. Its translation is CASSRLAGAAESYEQYF.

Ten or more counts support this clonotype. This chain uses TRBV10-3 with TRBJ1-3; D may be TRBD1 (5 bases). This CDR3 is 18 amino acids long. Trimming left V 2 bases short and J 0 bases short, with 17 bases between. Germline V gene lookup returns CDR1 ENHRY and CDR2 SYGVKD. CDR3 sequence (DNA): TGTGCCATCAGTGAGCGCCCTCTCGACAGAGCCTCTGGAAACACCATATATTTT. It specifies CAISERPLDRASGNTIYF.